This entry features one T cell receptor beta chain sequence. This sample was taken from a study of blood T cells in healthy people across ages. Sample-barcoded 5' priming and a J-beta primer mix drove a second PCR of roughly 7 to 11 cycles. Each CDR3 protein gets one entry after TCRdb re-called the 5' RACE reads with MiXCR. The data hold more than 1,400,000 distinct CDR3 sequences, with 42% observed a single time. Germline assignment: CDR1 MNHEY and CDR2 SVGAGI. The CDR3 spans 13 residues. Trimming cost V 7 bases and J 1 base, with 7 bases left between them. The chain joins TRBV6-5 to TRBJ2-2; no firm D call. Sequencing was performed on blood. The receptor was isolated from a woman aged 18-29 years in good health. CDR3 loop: CASMAGNTGELFF. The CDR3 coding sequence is TGTGCCAGCATGGCAGGGAACACCGGGGAGCTGTTTTTT.